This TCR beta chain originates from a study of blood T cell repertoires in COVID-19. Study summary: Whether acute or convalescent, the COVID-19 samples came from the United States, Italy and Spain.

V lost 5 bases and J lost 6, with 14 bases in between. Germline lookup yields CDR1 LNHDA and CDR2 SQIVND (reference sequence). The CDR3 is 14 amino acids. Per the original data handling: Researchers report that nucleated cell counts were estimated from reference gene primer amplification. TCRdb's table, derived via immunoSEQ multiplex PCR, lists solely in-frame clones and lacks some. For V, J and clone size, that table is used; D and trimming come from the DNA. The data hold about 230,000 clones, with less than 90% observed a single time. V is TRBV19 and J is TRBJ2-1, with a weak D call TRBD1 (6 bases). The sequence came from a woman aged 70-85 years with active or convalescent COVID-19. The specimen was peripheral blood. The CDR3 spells CASSSLLGGNEQFF. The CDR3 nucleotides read TGTGCCAGTAGTTCCCTCCTAGGGGGCAATGAGCAGTTCTTC. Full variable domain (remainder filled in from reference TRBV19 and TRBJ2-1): DGGITQSPKYLFRKEGQNVTLSCEQNLNHDAMYWYRQDPGQGLRLIYYSQIVNDFQKGDIAEGYSVSREKKESFPLTVTSAQKNPTAFYLCASSSLLGGNEQFFGPGTRLTVL.